This T cell receptor (beta chain) was sequenced for a study of T cell responses to AZD1222 COVID-19 vaccine. Clones were sequenced by immunoSEQ multiplex PCR, and TCRdb holds only the in-frame ones, with some missing. The sample carries roughly 150,000 clones, roughly 88% recorded once. This clone has more than one count but fewer than ten. CDR3 length: 13 residues. Trimming cost V 5 bases and J 5 bases, with 10 bases left between them. This TCR derives from an adult who received the AZD1222 COVID-19 vaccine. This chain joins TRBV12-3 or TRBV12-4 and TRBJ1-5; tentatively, D is TRBD1 (5 bases). This specimen consisted of peripheral blood, obtained 28 days after the second AZD1222 dose. Written as DNA, the CDR3 is TGTGCCAGCAGTCCCCTGGGGGATCAGCCCCAGCATTTT. Protein: CASSPLGDQPQHF.